The next 6 T cell receptor beta chains were all read from a single sample in a study of T cells in narcolepsy. Data came from immunoSEQ multiplex PCR; TCRdb stores just in-frame clones and leaves some out. This sample has 25,000 to 30,000 clones, with about four fifths found just once. Specimen: CD45RA- memory CD4+ T cells from PBMCs. The source of these receptors is a human donor with narcolepsy.

CDR3 coding DNA: TGTGCCAGCAGGCCGGCCCCCCAGCGGGCCGGGGAGCTGTTTTTT. Protein sequence: CASRPAPQRAGELFF. The V and J genes are TRBV6-4 and TRBJ2-2, with D perhaps TRBD2 (6 bases). Germline-derived CDR1 and CDR2 are MRHNA and SNTAGT. The CDR3 contains 15 residues. Trimming took 6 bases from V and 6 from J, leaving 17 bases between them.

Written as DNA, the CDR3 is TGCGCCAGCAGCTTAACAGCGGGGGGGCCCAGTGAGCAGTTCTTC. It encodes CASSLTAGGPSEQFF. The chain combines TRBV5-1 with TRBJ2-1, with 10 bases aligning to TRBD2. The trim removed 2 bases at V and 9 bases at J, leaving 8 bases unmatched. CDR1 SGHRS and CDR2 YFSETQ come from the germline V gene. CDR3 length equals 15 residues.

This chain joins TRBV2 and TRBJ2-5; D might be TRBD1 (6 bases). CDR3 length equals 14 residues. The V end lost 4 bases, the J end lost 5 bases, and 14 bases lay between the germline ends. Germline values: CDR1 SNHLY, CDR2 FYNNEI. The CDR3 spells CASSVRGTRETQYF. For the CDR3, the DNA is TGTGCCAGCAGTGTCAGGGGTACCAGGGAGACCCAGTACTTC. The variable domain in full, with the rest retrieved from reference TRBV2 and TRBJ2-5, is EPEVTQTPSHQVTQMGQEVILRCVPISNHLYFYWYRQILGQKVEFLVSFYNNEISEKSEIFDDQFSVERPDGSNFTLKIRSTKLEDSAMYFCASSVRGTRETQYFGPGTRLLVL.

This chain joins TRBV4-1 and TRBJ2-3; a possible D gene is TRBD2 (5 bases). The CDR3 is made up of 15 amino acids. Germline V CDR1 and CDR2: MGHRA, YSYEKL. Trimming left V 1 base short and J 2 bases short, with 10 bases between. The CDR3 spells CASSQVTGNTDTQYF. CDR3 in DNA: TGCGCCAGCAGCCAAGTTACGGGGAACACAGATACGCAGTATTTT.

This rearrangement joins TRBV6-5 to TRBJ2-7; 11 nucleotides agree with TRBD1. Germline CDR1 is MNHEY and CDR2 is SVGAGI. This CDR3 region has 15 residues. Losses at the gene ends were 6 bases for V and 2 bases for J; bases not matched to a gene: 6. The CDR3 DNA sequence: TGTGCCAGCAGAGGACAGGGGGCGGGTACCTACGAGCAGTACTTC. As protein: CASRGQGAGTYEQYF.

The chain carries TRBV7-9 and TRBJ1-4; possible D gene TRBD1, 5 bases. The CDR3 spans 15 residues. Germline CDR1 reads SEHNR; CDR2 reads FQNEAQ (reference sequence). V was trimmed by 1 base and J by 5 bases, leaving 11 bases between them. The CDR3: CASSLVGGINEKLFF. The CDR3 DNA sequence: TGTGCCAGCAGCTTAGTGGGGGGTATCAATGAAAAACTGTTTTTT.